In its sample, the clone carrying this T cell receptor (beta chain) was seen many times. Its target is not known. This record comes from a study of T cells after yellow fever vaccination. Germline trimming cut 8 bases from V and 1 base from J; bases unmatched to any gene: 11. CDR1 and CDR2 (germline): SQVTM, ANQGSEA. CDR3 length: 15 amino acids. Study-level results: Abundant clonotypes from the bulk population could get into FACS-sorted repertoires as contaminants. Reappearance after the booster was observed for most primary-vaccination clones (roughly 97% CD4, roughly 90% CD8).

TCRdb used MiXCR to reprocess the 5' RACE reads, holding one entry per CDR3 protein. The sample lists 450,000 to 600,000 distinct CDR3 sequences; approximately 15% were seen once. The chain links TRBV29-1 to TRBJ2-3; 8 nucleotides match TRBD1. This specimen consisted of PBMCs, obtained on the day of the yellow fever booster vaccination. The receptor was derived from a man under 40 who received the YFV17D yellow fever vaccine. Here the CDR3 DNA reads TGCAGCTCCTGGGACAGGACTGATGGCACAGATACGCAGTATTTT. Its protein is CSSWDRTDGTDTQYF.